This T cell receptor beta chain emerged from a study of shared clonotypes between healthy human individuals. Whole-study results and caveats: How much donors shared clonotypes was expected to be affected by sequencing depth. Non-shared clonotypes had lower generation probabilities than those shared by all four donors.

Replicate PCRs for sorted subsets used approximately 220 ng DNA; this equaled about 30,000 T cell genomes. As originally analysed: ImmunoSEQ gave junction-only sequences without quality scores, so filtering differed. Measured with immunoSEQ multiplex PCR; TCRdb has only the in-frame clones, and not every one. V and J calls and clone size are given by that table; D and trimming were obtained from the DNA. The profile shows roughly 600,000 clones, roughly 98% of them singletons. About this clone itself: No antigen is known for it.

Naive CD8 isolation took CD45RO-negative cells positively selected for CCR7 and excluded terminally differentiated effector memory CD45RA+ cells. V was shortened by 5 bases and J by 5 bases, with 9 bases between the two germline ends. Germline V CDR1 and CDR2: SGHVS, FNYEAQ. The CDR3 is 12 amino acids. The chain joins TRBV7-6 to TRBJ1-1; possible D gene TRBD1, 5 bases. The clonotype originates from a man between 25 and 39 years old in good health. The sequencing input was naive CD8+ T cells sorted from blood. The CDR3 sequence is CASSTQGTEAFF. CDR3 nucleotide sequence: TGTGCCAGCAGCACCCAGGGAACTGAAGCTTTCTTT.